This is a list of T cell receptor beta chains from one sample in a study of T cells in Graves' hyperthyroidism and ophthalmopathy. Using its own MiXCR run on the multiplex PCR reads, TCRdb lists one record per CDR3 protein. The table shows about half a million distinct CDR3 sequences, with around a quarter occurring only once. The sequencing input was blood. The receptors come from a woman aged 25 to 45 with Graves' ophthalmopathy. Both conserved end residues are part of each CDR3. A D gene is named only where the DNA matches it firmly. The size of a clone is reported for some rows only, either as once, few or many, or as a class for expanded clones.

cdr3_nt cdr3_aa d_call v_call clone_size j_call
TGTGCCAGCTCACCACCCCGGACCGGGATCACCGGGGAGCTGTTTTTT CASSPPRTGITGELFF NA TRBV18 many TRBJ2-2
TGTGCCAGCAGCCCGACAGGGCTGGCCTACGAGCAGTACTTC CASSPTGLAYEQYF TRBD1 TRBV28 NA TRBJ2-7
TGTGCCTGGATGGGACTCTACGAGCAGTACTTC CAWMGLYEQYF NA TRBV30 many TRBJ2-7
TGTGCCAGCAGCTCCGTACGGTCCATAAACACTGAAGCTTTCTTT CASSSVRSINTEAFF NA TRBV7-9 few TRBJ1-1
TGTGCCAGCCGTGGACAGGGCCGAGACTACGAGCAGTACTTC CASRGQGRDYEQYF TRBD1 TRBV6-1 few TRBJ2-7
TGTGCCAGTAGTATCGGGATAATCTATGGCTACACCTTC CASSIGIIYGYTF NA TRBV19 many TRBJ1-2
TGTGCCAGCAGCGGGACAGGGGGCTGGGGCACTGAAGCTTTCTTT CASSGTGGWGTEAFF TRBD1 TRBV7-9 NA TRBJ1-1
TGCGCCAGCAGTCCCGGGACAGTCACTGAAGCTTTCTTT CASSPGTVTEAFF TRBD1 TRBV5-1 NA TRBJ1-1
TGTGCCTGGAGTGTACTGAGGGTACGGTATGGCTACACCTTC CAWSVLRVRYGYTF NA TRBV30 NA TRBJ1-2
TGTGCCACCAGCAGAGCGGGGTTTGAGACCCAGTACTTC CATSRAGFETQYF NA TRBV15 many TRBJ2-5
TGTGCCACCAGCAGAGGGGCGACAGGGGTCTTCGGGGAGCTGTTTTTT CATSRGATGVFGELFF TRBD1 TRBV15 NA TRBJ2-2
TGTGCCAGCAGCGTAGAGGACGGCTGGCGGGGGGGGGAGACCCAGTACTTC CASSVEDGWRGGETQYF TRBD2 TRBV9 few TRBJ2-5
TGTGCCAGCAGCTTAGCTGATAGCGGCTTCTACGAGCAGTACTTC CASSLADSGFYEQYF NA TRBV7-2 few TRBJ2-7
TGTGCCAGCAGCCACGGGACAGTCGGCTCCTACGATCAGTACTTC CASSHGTVGSYDQYF TRBD1 TRBV7-2 NA TRBJ2-7
TGTGCCAGCAGCTCACTGGGAGGAGGAAACCAGTACTTC CASSSLGGGNQYF NA TRBV11-2 NA TRBJ2-5
TGTGCCAGCTCCACCCAATGGGGGGATCGTGGAGGGCATTTT CASSTQWGDRGGHF NA TRBV2 many TRBJ1-5
TGTGCCAGCAGGGCGGGGGGGTTCTACGAGCAGTACTTC CASRAGGFYEQYF TRBD2 TRBV27 NA TRBJ2-7
TGTGCCAGCAGCCCTTGGGCGGCGGGACAGAACACTGAAGCTTTCTTT CASSPWAAGQNTEAFF NA TRBV7-2 many TRBJ1-1
TGTGCCAGCAGTCTCACACCGGGACAGGTCTATGGCTACACCTTC CASSLTPGQVYGYTF TRBD1 TRBV12-3/TRBV12-4 NA TRBJ1-2
TGTGCCAGCACGACTGGAAACACCATATATTTT CASTTGNTIYF NA TRBV6-1 many TRBJ1-3
TGCAGTGCTAGTCCCCAGGGACAGGGGGGCTGGGAGACCCAGTACTTC CSASPQGQGGWETQYF TRBD1 TRBV20-1 many TRBJ2-5
TGTGCCAGCAGTTTGACCAGCGTGACCGGGGAGCTGTTTTTT CASSLTSVTGELFF NA TRBV6-5 many TRBJ2-2
TGTGCCAGCAGCCCAACCCTGCGGACAGGGTATCGGGTGAACACTGAAGCTTTCTTT CASSPTLRTGYRVNTEAFF TRBD1 TRBV3-1 NA TRBJ1-1
TGTGCCAGCAGTTACAGGGACAGGGGGCTGTCTGAAGCTTTCTTT CASSYRDRGLSEAFF TRBD1 TRBV6-5 few TRBJ1-1
TGTGCCAGCAGTTTCAGCGGGAGGGCCAGGGAGACCCAGTACTTC CASSFSGRARETQYF TRBD2 TRBV6-5 once TRBJ2-5
TGTGCCAGCGATAGGGTAGTCATGAACACTGAAGCTTTCTTT CASDRVVMNTEAFF NA TRBV27 many TRBJ1-1
TGTGCCAGCGCTTCCCTCAGGGTGTCCTACGAGCAGTACTTC CASASLRVSYEQYF NA TRBV2 many TRBJ2-7
TGTGCCTGGAGTGTATGGCTAGCGAGGGAGCAGTACTTC CAWSVWLAREQYF NA TRBV30 many TRBJ2-7
TGTGCCACCAGCAGAGATTTAGGCAACCCGGGGCATTCACCCCTCCACTTT CATSRDLGNPGHSPLHF NA TRBV15 many TRBJ1-6
TGTGCCCACCCGACTAGCGGGGTCACCGGGGAGCTGTTTTTT CAHPTSGVTGELFF TRBD2 TRBV7-9 many TRBJ2-2
TGCAGCGTTGGAGGTCGGACGGACAGGGGCTACACCTTC CSVGGRTDRGYTF TRBD1 TRBV29-1 many TRBJ1-2
TGCGCCAGCAGCCAAGATTTAAGGGTGGGCTACGAGCAGTACTTC CASSQDLRVGYEQYF NA TRBV4-1 many TRBJ2-7
TGTGCCAGCAGTTTACTCGGACAGGTGGGTAAGCCCCAGCATTTT CASSLLGQVGKPQHF TRBD1 TRBV28 many TRBJ1-5
TGTGCCAGCAGCCTTAGTGGGCTTTACACTGAAGCTTTCTTT CASSLSGLYTEAFF NA TRBV7-8 many TRBJ1-1
TGTGCCAGCTCACCACTTCTATCGGGTCGGGAAGAGACCCAGTACTTC CASSPLLSGREETQYF NA TRBV18 few TRBJ2-5
TGTGCCAGCAGTTACTCTGGCCCCGGCGGAAACATTCAGTACTTC CASSYSGPGGNIQYF NA TRBV6-5 many TRBJ2-4
TGTGCCAGCAGAGGGGAGCCCAATCAGCCCCAGCATTTT CASRGEPNQPQHF NA TRBV7-2 NA TRBJ1-5
TGTGCCAGCAGAGAGCGGGGGGGACAGATGAACACTGAAGCTTTCTTT CASRERGGQMNTEAFF TRBD1 TRBV6-1 few TRBJ1-1
TGCAGTGCTAGCCCGGGACAGGGAGGTCAATACGAGCAGTACTTC CSASPGQGGQYEQYF TRBD1 TRBV20-1 few TRBJ2-7
TGTGCCAGCAGTGCGGACAGGGGGCAGGGCTACACCTTC CASSADRGQGYTF TRBD1 TRBV12-3/TRBV12-4 NA TRBJ1-2
TGTGCCAGCAGTTTAGGGACTTCCTACGAGCAGTACTTC CASSLGTSYEQYF NA TRBV12-3/TRBV12-4 many TRBJ2-7
TGTGCCAGCAGCACCCATCACACTGAAGCTTTCTTT CASSTHHTEAFF NA TRBV28 NA TRBJ1-1
TGTGCCAGCAGTGACAGGGCTGGCAATCAGCCCCAGCATTTT CASSDRAGNQPQHF NA TRBV6-1 many TRBJ1-5
TGTGCCAGCAGTGACGGGCTCACAAGAAACACCGGGGAGCTGTTTTTT CASSDGLTRNTGELFF NA TRBV25-1 few TRBJ2-2
TGTGCCAGCCTGGCCGGGACTCATCCGGGGGAGCAGTACTTC CASLAGTHPGEQYF NA TRBV2 many TRBJ2-7
TGTGTTGGTTCGGGGGGCTCCGAGCAGTACTTC CVGSGGSEQYF NA TRBV30 many TRBJ2-7
TGTGCCAGCAAGGACGGGAATCACACCGGGGAGCTGTTTTTT CASKDGNHTGELFF NA TRBV6-2/TRBV6-3 few TRBJ2-2
TGTGCCAGCAGTTTTACAGGGGATAGCAATCAGCCCCAGCATTTT CASSFTGDSNQPQHF TRBD1 TRBV13 many TRBJ1-5
TGTGCCAGCAGCTTAGGCCCGACTAGCGGAAGTTCTAGGGAGACCCAGTACTTC CASSLGPTSGSSRETQYF TRBD2 TRBV11-2 few TRBJ2-5
TGTGCCAGCAGCCCCAGGGACTACGAGCAGTACTTC CASSPRDYEQYF NA TRBV18 many TRBJ2-7
TGTGCCAGCACCCCCGGGCCGGGAGTCGGCGACGAGCAGTACTTC CASTPGPGVGDEQYF NA TRBV6-1 few TRBJ2-7
TGTGCCAGCAGTTTGGACAGTACCTACAATCAGCCCCAGCATTTT CASSLDSTYNQPQHF NA TRBV12-3/TRBV12-4 many TRBJ1-5
TGCAGTGCCGATATCAGGGGGCCTGATGGCTACACCTTC CSADIRGPDGYTF TRBD1 TRBV20-1 NA TRBJ1-2
TGTGCCAGCAGTTTAGCGACAGGGGGCCAAGAGACCCAGTACTTC CASSLATGGQETQYF TRBD1 TRBV12-3/TRBV12-4 NA TRBJ2-5
TGTGCCAGTAGTGGGGGGGGGAGACAGACCCAGTACTTC CASSGGGRQTQYF TRBD2 TRBV19 many TRBJ2-5
TGTGCCACCAGCGGTGAGAGGGGCACTGAAGCTTTCTTT CATSGERGTEAFF NA TRBV15 many TRBJ1-1
TGTGCCAGCAGCTCGACAAAGAGCAATCAGCCCCAGCATTTT CASSSTKSNQPQHF NA TRBV11-2 many TRBJ1-5
TGTGCCAGCAGCTCCCCCCGCGGGGAAGGGGGTAAAGGCTACACCTTC CASSSPRGEGGKGYTF NA TRBV7-2 many TRBJ1-2
TGTGCCAGCAGTTTACACGGACAGGGAGGCCCAGAGACCCAGTACTTC CASSLHGQGGPETQYF TRBD1 TRBV12-3/TRBV12-4 many TRBJ2-5
TGTGCCAGCAGTTACCGGGCCAGGGGGCACACTGAAGCTTTCTTT CASSYRARGHTEAFF TRBD1 TRBV6-2/TRBV6-3 NA TRBJ1-1